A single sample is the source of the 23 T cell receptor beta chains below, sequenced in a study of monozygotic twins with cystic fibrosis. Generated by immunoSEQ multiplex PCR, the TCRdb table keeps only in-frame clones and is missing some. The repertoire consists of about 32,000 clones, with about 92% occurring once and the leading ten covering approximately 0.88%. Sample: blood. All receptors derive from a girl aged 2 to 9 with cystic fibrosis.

The CDR3 coding sequence is TGTGCCAGCTCACCGGGGACTCAAGCCTACGAGCAGTACTTC. Its protein is CASSPGTQAYEQYF. This chain connects TRBV18 to TRBJ2-7, with D perhaps TRBD2 (6 bases). V lost 3 bases and J lost 2, with 11 bases in between. The CDR3 is 14 amino acids. Germline V gene lookup returns CDR1 KGHSH and CDR2 LQKENI.

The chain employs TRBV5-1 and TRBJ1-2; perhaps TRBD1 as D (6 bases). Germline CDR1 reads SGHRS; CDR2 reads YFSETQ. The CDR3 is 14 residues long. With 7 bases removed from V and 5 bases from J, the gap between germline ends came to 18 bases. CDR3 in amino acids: CASRPYRDLYGYTF. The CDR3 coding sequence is TGCGCCAGCCGACCTTACAGGGACCTTTATGGCTACACCTTC.

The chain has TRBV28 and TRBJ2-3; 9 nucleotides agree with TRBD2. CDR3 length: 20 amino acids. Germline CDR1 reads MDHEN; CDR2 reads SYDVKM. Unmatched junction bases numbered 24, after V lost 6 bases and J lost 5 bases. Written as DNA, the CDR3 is TGTGCCAGCAGCACTAGCGGGCGTACCCACCCTCACAGATTATTAGATACGCAGTATTTT. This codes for CASSTSGRTHPHRLLDTQYF. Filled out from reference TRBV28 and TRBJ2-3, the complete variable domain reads DVKVTQSSRYLVKRTGEKVFLECVQDMDHENMFWYRQDPGLGLRLIYFSYDVKMKEKGDIPEGYSVSREKKERFSLILESASTNQTSMYLCASSTSGRTHPHRLLDTQYFGPGTRLTVL.

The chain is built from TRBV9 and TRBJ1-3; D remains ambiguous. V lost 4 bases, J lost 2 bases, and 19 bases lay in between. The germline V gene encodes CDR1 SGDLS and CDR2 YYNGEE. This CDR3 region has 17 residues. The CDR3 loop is CASSPRTPLLAGNTIYF. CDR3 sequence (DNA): TGTGCCAGCAGCCCTCGGACTCCCCTCTTAGCTGGAAACACCATATATTTT.

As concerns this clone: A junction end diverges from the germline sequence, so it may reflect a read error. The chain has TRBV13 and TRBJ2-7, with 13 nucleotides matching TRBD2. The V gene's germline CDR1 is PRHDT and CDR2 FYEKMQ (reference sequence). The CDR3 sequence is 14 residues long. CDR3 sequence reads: CASSLGTSGNEQYF. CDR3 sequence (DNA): TGTGCCAGCAGCCTAGGGACTAGCGGGAATGAGCAGTACTTC.

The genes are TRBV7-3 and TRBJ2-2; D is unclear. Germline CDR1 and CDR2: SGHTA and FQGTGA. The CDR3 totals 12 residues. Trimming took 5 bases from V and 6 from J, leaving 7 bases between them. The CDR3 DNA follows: TGTGCCAGCAGCACTGATTCCGGGGAGCTGTTTTTT. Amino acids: CASSTDSGELFF.

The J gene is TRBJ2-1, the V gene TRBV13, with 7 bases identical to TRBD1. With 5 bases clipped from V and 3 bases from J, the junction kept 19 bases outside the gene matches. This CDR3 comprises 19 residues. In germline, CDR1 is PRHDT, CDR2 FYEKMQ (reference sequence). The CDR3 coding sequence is TGTGCCAGCAGCCCCCTGGGACAGCGCAAGAATCCTAACTACAATGAGCAGTTCTTC. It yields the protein CASSPLGQRKNPNYNEQFF.

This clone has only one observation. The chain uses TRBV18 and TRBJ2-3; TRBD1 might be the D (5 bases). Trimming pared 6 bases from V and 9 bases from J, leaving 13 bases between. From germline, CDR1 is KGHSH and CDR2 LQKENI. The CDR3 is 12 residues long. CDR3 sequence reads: CASSLDSQTQYF. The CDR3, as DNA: TGTGCCAGCTCCCTTGACAGTCAGACGCAGTATTTT. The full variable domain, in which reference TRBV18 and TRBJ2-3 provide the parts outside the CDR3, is NAGVMQNPRHLVRRRGQEARLRCSPMKGHSHVYWYRQLPEEGLKFMVYLQKENIIDESGMPKERFSAEFPKEGPSILRIQQVVRGDSAAYFCASSLDSQTQYFGPGTRLTVL.

The CDR3 region is CASSPLRIRANQPQHF. In nucleotides, the CDR3 is TGTGCCAGCTCACCACTGAGGATTAGGGCCAATCAGCCCCAGCATTTT. The V gene is TRBV18, the J gene TRBJ1-5; D remains unclear. This CDR3 has 16 residues. V lost 1 base and J lost 3, with 13 bases in between. Per germline, CDR1 KGHSH and CDR2 LQKENI.

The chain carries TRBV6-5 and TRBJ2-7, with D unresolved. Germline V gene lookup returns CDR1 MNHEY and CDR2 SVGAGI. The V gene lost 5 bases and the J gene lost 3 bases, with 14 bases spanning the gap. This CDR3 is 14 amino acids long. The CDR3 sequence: CASSPYFLGYEQYF. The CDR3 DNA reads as TGTGCCAGCAGTCCATATTTCCTCGGCTACGAGCAGTACTTC.

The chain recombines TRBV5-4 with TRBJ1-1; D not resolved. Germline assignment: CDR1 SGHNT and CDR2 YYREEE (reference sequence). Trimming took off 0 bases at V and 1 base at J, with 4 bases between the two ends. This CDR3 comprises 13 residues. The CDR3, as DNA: TGTGCCAGCAGCTTGGGGGGGAACACTGAAGCTTTCTTT. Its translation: CASSLGGNTEAFF.

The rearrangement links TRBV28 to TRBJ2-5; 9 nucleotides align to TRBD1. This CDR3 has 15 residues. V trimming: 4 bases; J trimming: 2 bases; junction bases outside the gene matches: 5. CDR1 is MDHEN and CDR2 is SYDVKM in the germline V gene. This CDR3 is CASSSPGTGQETQYF. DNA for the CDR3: TGTGCCAGCAGTTCCCCCGGGACAGGGCAAGAGACCCAGTACTTC.

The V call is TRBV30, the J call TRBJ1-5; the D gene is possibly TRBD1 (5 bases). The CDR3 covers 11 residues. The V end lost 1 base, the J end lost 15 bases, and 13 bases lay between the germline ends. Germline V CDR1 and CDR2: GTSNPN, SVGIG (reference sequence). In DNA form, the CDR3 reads TGTGCCTGGAGTGCCCGGGACCTCTTGCATTTT. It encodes CAWSARDLLHF.

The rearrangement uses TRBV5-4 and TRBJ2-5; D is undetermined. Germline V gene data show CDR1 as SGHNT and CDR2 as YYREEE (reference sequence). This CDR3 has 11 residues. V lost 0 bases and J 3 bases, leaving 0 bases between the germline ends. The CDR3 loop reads CASSLEETQYF. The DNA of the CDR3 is TGTGCCAGCAGCTTGGAAGAGACCCAGTACTTC.

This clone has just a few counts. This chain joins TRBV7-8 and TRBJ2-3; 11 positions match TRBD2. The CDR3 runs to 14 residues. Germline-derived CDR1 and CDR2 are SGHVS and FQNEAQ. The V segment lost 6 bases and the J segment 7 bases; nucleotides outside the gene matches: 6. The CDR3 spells CASRTSGSVNTQYF. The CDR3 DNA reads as TGTGCCAGCAGAACTAGCGGGAGTGTTAATACGCAGTATTTT.

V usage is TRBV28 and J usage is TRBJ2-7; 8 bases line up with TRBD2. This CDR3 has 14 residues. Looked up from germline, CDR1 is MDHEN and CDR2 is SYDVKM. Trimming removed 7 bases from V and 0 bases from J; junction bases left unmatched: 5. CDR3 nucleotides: TGTGCCAGCACACCGGGGGGGGCCTCCTACGAGCAGTACTTC. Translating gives CASTPGGASYEQYF. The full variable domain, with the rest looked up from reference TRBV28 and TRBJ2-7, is DVKVTQSSRYLVKRTGEKVFLECVQDMDHENMFWYRQDPGLGLRLIYFSYDVKMKEKGDIPEGYSVSREKKERFSLILESASTNQTSMYLCASTPGGASYEQYFGPGTRLTVT.

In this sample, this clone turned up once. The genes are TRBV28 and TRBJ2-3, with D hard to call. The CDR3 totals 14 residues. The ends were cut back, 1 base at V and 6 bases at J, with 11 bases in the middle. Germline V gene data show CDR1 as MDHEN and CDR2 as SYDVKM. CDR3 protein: CASSLLLGRDTQYF. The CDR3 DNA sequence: TGTGCCAGCAGTTTATTGCTAGGAAGGGATACGCAGTATTTT.

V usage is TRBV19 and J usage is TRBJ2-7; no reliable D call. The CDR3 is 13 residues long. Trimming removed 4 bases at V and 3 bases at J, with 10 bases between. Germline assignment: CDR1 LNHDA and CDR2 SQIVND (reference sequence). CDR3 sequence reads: CASSRILSYEQYF. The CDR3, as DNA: TGTGCCAGTAGTAGGATCCTCAGCTACGAGCAGTACTTC.

The CDR3 protein is CASSVGRTYNEQFF. DNA of the CDR3: TGTGCCAGCAGTGTGGGACGGACATACAATGAGCAGTTCTTC. V usage is TRBV6-5 and J usage is TRBJ2-1; tentatively, D is TRBD1 or TRBD2 (5 bases each). This CDR3 contains 14 residues. The V and J ends lost 5 bases and 4 bases respectively, with 12 bases between them. The V gene's germline CDR1 is MNHEY and CDR2 SVGAGI.

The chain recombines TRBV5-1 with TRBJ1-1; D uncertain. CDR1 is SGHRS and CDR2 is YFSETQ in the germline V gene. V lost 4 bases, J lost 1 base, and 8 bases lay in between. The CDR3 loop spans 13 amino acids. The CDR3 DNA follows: TGCGCCAGCAGCCCGGAAGCGAACACTGAAGCTTTCTTT. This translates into CASSPEANTEAFF.

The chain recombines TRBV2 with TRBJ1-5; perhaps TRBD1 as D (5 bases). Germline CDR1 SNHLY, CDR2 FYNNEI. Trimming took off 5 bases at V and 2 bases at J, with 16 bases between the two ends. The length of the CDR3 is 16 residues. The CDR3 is CASSWGGVLGNQPQHF. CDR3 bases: TGTGCCAGCAGTTGGGGGGGGGTCTTGGGCAATCAGCCCCAGCATTTT.

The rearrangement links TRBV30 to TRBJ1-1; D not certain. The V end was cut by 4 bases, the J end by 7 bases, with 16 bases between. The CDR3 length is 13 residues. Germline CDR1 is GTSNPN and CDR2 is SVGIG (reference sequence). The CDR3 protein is CAWTSKGSGEAFF. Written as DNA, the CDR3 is TGTGCCTGGACTTCGAAGGGTTCGGGTGAAGCTTTCTTT.

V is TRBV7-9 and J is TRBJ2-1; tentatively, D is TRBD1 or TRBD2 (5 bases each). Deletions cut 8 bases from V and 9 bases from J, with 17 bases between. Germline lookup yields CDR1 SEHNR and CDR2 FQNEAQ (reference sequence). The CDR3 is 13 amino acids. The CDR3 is CASRSGRTAEQFF. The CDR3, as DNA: TGTGCCAGCCGCTCGGGGCGGACCGCTGAGCAGTTCTTC.